These 2 T cell receptor beta chains came from one sample sequenced in a study of T-cell reconstitution after alpha-beta-depleted transplantation in children. Unique molecular identifiers were incorporated into the prepared TCRbeta library. A single record per CDR3 protein comes from TCRdb applying MiXCR to the PCR reads. Of hundreds of thousands of distinct CDR3 sequences listed, roughly 13% are singletons. The sample was PBMCs, mostly from graft donor cells, taken 360 days after TCRalphabeta/CD19-depleted stem cell transplant. These TCRs come from a male patient between 10 and 17 years old who had a stem cell transplant for acute myeloid leukemia, so the T cells may come from the graft donor.

This clonotype was picked up a small number of times. The chain couples TRBV28 to TRBJ2-1; 11 nucleotides match TRBD2. The CDR3 loop spans 19 amino acids. CDR1 and CDR2 (germline): MDHEN, SYDVKM. V trimming: 6 bases; J trimming: 6 bases; junction bases outside the gene matches: 19. CDR3 amino acids: CASSLSPKHSGRATNEQFF. CDR3 coding DNA: TGTGCCAGCAGCCTTTCACCAAAACATAGCGGGAGGGCCACCAATGAGCAGTTCTTC.

The table lists this clonotype with many counts. The rearrangement joins TRBV9 to TRBJ2-7, with D maybe TRBD1 (6 bases). V was pared by 2 bases and J by 4 bases, with 16 bases between. Per the germline V gene, CDR1 is SGDLS and CDR2 is YYNGEE. The CDR3 loop spans 15 amino acids. Here the CDR3 reads CASSVEAGAFYEQYF. Here the CDR3 DNA reads TGTGCCAGCAGCGTTGAGGCAGGGGCATTTTACGAGCAGTACTTC.